This TCR beta chain came from a study of cytomegalovirus exposure and HLA in healthy donors. Whole-study context: Falling in the Caucasian-associated ancestry cluster were about 83% of 350 to 400 genotyped donors.

CDR1 and CDR2 (germline): SNHLY, FYNNEI. Deletions cut 7 bases from V and 0 bases from J, with 7 bases between. There are 13 residues in the CDR3. The PCR had 60 Vbeta and 13 Jbeta primers. TCRdb's table, derived via immunoSEQ multiplex PCR, lists solely in-frame clones and lacks some. The sample yields roughly 180,000 clones, 70% to 80% seen once. Whole-study findings and limits: Likely technical artifact: a cluster of highly shared sequence variants. There were some V segments, including TRBV6-2 and TRBV6-3, excluded as indistinguishable. It was about 180 TCR beta chains that were listed as cytomegalovirus-associated.

As for this clone: What it binds is unknown.

The clonotype comes from a man aged 25 to 45 in good health and CMV-seronegative. V gene TRBV2 combines with J gene TRBJ1-5; D is unclear. The specimen sequenced was PBMCs. The CDR3 loop is CASMSYSNQPQHF. The CDR3 DNA reads as TGTGCCAGCATGTCCTATAGCAATCAGCCCCAGCATTTT.